These 5 T cell receptor beta chains originate from one sample sequenced in a study of blood T cell repertoires in COVID-19. The protocol was immunoSEQ multiplex PCR, while the TCRdb copy is restricted to in-frame clones and leaves out a portion. Seen here are 160,000 or so clones, around 91% observed once, and the top ten hold more than 14%. Sequencing was done on a sample of peripheral blood. Receptors were obtained from a woman between 40 and 55 years old with acute or convalescent COVID-19.

The rearrangement links TRBV2 to TRBJ2-5, with a weak D call TRBD1 (7 bases). V was shortened by 11 bases and J by 2 bases, with 12 bases between the two germline ends. The CDR3 has 12 amino acids. Germline V CDR1 and CDR2: SNHLY, FYNNEI. The CDR3 DNA is TGTGCCGGGGGGACAGTTCAAGAGACCCAGTACTTC. Translating it yields CAGGTVQETQYF.

The V gene is TRBV7-9, the J gene TRBJ1-1, with 7 bases aligning to TRBD1. V trimming: 6 bases; J trimming: 6 bases; junction bases outside the gene matches: 7. Germline V gives CDR1 SEHNR, CDR2 FQNEAQ (reference sequence). CDR3 size: 13 residues. CDR3 coding DNA: TGTGCCAGCAGAATACAGGGGTCCTCTGAAGCTTTCTTT. Residues: CASRIQGSSEAFF. The entire variable domain, with the rest obtained from reference TRBV7-9 and TRBJ1-1, is as follows: DTGVSQNPRHKITKRGQNVTFRCDPISEHNRLYWYRQTLGQGPEFLTYFQNEAQLEKSRLLSDRFSAERPKGSFSTLEIQRTEQGDSAMYLCASRIQGSSEAFFGQGTRLTVV.

On this clone itself: Other DNA sequences in this specimen translate into the identical CDR3. The chain combines TRBV29-1 with TRBJ2-5; D is unclear. The V gene's germline CDR1 is SQVTM and CDR2 ANQGSEA. This CDR3 comprises 12 residues. V dropped 6 bases and J dropped 2 bases, with 10 bases sitting between them. The CDR3 protein is CSVRRLQETQYF. In DNA form, the CDR3 reads TGCAGCGTCCGCCGGTTACAAGAGACCCAGTACTTC.

The chain couples TRBV10-1 to TRBJ2-3; D uncertain. The CDR3 covers 12 residues. V gave up 3 bases and J gave up 2 bases, with 3 bases separating them. Germline V gives CDR1 WNHNN, CDR2 SYGVQD (reference sequence). In nucleotides, the CDR3 is TGCGCCAGCAGTGACTCCACAGATACGCAGTATTTT. Its translation: CASSDSTDTQYF.

V and J are TRBV4-1 and TRBJ2-1; D may be TRBD1 (6 bases). With 2 bases removed from V and 5 bases from J, the gap between germline ends came to 16 bases. The length of the CDR3 is 16 residues. CDR1 and CDR2 from the germline V gene are MGHRA and YSYEKL. The DNA for the CDR3 is TGCGCCAGCAGCCAACTGGGACACCAAAAAAACAATGAGCAGTTCTTC. It translates to CASSQLGHQKNNEQFF.